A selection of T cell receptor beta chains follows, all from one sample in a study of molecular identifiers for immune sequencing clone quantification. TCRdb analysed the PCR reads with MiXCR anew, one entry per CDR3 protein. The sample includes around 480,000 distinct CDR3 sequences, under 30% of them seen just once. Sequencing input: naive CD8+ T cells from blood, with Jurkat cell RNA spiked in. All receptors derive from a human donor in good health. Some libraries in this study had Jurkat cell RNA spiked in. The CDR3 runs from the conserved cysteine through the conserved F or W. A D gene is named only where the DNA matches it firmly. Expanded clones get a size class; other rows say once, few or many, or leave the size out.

cdr3_aa: CASSGTERTEAFF
cdr3_nt: TGTGCCAGCAGCGGGACCGAACGCACTGAAGCTTTCTTT
d_call: -
clone_size: many
v_call: TRBV9
j_call: TRBJ1-1

cdr3_aa: CASSLGDFNNQPQHF
cdr3_nt: TGCGCCAGCAGCTTGGGGGACTTTAACAATCAGCCCCAGCATTTT
d_call: -
clone_size: few
v_call: TRBV5-1
j_call: TRBJ1-5

cdr3_aa: CASSPKGAVSTYEKYF
cdr3_nt: TGTGCCAGCAGCCCGAAGGGGGCCGTCTCTACCTACGAGAAGTACTTC
d_call: TRBD1
clone_size: -
v_call: TRBV4-2
j_call: TRBJ2-7

cdr3_aa: CATQGRVGTEAFF
cdr3_nt: TGTGCAACCCAGGGAAGGGTGGGGACTGAAGCTTTCTTT
d_call: -
clone_size: few
v_call: TRBV24-1
j_call: TRBJ1-1

cdr3_aa: CAWSAVRMNTEAFF
cdr3_nt: TGTGCCTGGAGTGCCGTCAGGATGAACACTGAAGCTTTCTTT
d_call: -
clone_size: few
v_call: TRBV30
j_call: TRBJ1-1

cdr3_aa: CATSDADRGLNGELFF
cdr3_nt: TGTGCCACCAGTGATGCAGACAGGGGGCTTAACGGGGAGCTGTTTTTT
d_call: TRBD1
clone_size: many
v_call: TRBV24-1
j_call: TRBJ2-2

cdr3_aa: CASSSRESPPYNEQFF
cdr3_nt: TGTGCCAGCAGTTCAAGGGAGTCCCCCCCCTACAATGAGCAGTTCTTC
d_call: -
clone_size: few
v_call: TRBV11-2
j_call: TRBJ2-1

cdr3_aa: CASRTGTGGVYEQYF
cdr3_nt: TGCGCCAGCAGAACCGGGACAGGGGGCGTTTACGAGCAGTACTTC
d_call: TRBD1
clone_size: few
v_call: TRBV5-1
j_call: TRBJ2-7

cdr3_aa: CASSYSRNEQFF
cdr3_nt: TGTGCCAGCAGCTATTCGAGAAATGAGCAGTTCTTC
d_call: -
clone_size: many
v_call: TRBV7-9
j_call: TRBJ2-1

cdr3_aa: CSVVLAGDGVDTQYF
cdr3_nt: TGCAGCGTTGTACTAGCGGGGGACGGCGTAGATACGCAGTATTTT
d_call: TRBD2
clone_size: many
v_call: TRBV29-1
j_call: TRBJ2-3

cdr3_aa: CSARGSLGFSYNEQFF
cdr3_nt: TGCAGTGCTAGAGGTAGTCTGGGATTTTCCTACAATGAGCAGTTCTTC
d_call: -
clone_size: -
v_call: TRBV20-1
j_call: TRBJ2-1

cdr3_aa: CASRQGLNQPQHF
cdr3_nt: TGTGCCAGCCGACAGGGGCTAAATCAGCCCCAGCATTTT
d_call: TRBD1
clone_size: many
v_call: TRBV27
j_call: TRBJ1-5

cdr3_aa: CASSIAGQGVRSPLHF
cdr3_nt: TGTGCCAGTAGTATCGCTGGACAGGGGGTACGGTCACCCCTCCACTTT
d_call: TRBD1
clone_size: few
v_call: TRBV19
j_call: TRBJ1-6